This T cell receptor (beta chain) emerged from a study of blood T cell repertoires in COVID-19. Study information: Samples representing acute and convalescent COVID-19 were sourced from the United States, Italy and Spain. PBMCs, B-cell-depleted T cells, or T cells were the source of the cDNA or gDNA that made up the material.

Original analysis: Amplifying reference gene primers gave estimates of nucleated cell counts. Sequenced by immunoSEQ multiplex PCR; TCRdb stores in-frame clones only, minus some. Clone size and V and J calls were adopted from that table, with D and trimming inferred from the DNA. The sample has some 460,000 clones; roughly 85% are singletons. Enrollees, about 18 to 90 years old, lived in about two dozen US areas. Sequences were obtained from PBMCs or T cells enriched from blood (not recorded which). This receptor was identified in a woman aged 18-29 years with acute COVID-19.

CDR3 protein: CASSLVGLRGTGELFF. As DNA, the CDR3 is TGCGCCAGCAGCTTGGTGGGGTTACGCGGGACCGGGGAGCTGTTTTTT. This sequence joins TRBV5-1 and TRBJ2-2, with D possibly matching TRBD2 (5 bases). Trimming pared 0 bases from V and 5 bases from J, leaving 14 bases between. Germline values: CDR1 SGHRS, CDR2 YFSETQ. This CDR3 comprises 16 residues.